This TCR beta chain appears in the sequencing data of a study of beta chain features in type 1 diabetes. A heparinised blood draw that averaged roughly 100 mL was obtained once from each donor. Every isolated RNA sample was fully reverse transcribed, so sequencing captured expressed TCRB transcripts. Produced via immunoSEQ multiplex PCR; TCRdb's table is partial and in-frame only. Of roughly 370,000 clones in the sample, roughly 13% were seen once. The CDR3 has 13 amino acids. Germline V gene sequence: CDR1 SNHLY, CDR2 FYNNEI. J was trimmed by 5 bases and V by 6 bases; bases with no gene match: 6. Sequenced material: naive CD4+ T cells from blood. This TCR came from a man aged 25 to 40 in good health. V and J are TRBV2 and TRBJ2-7; 8 bases map to TRBD1. The CDR3 protein is CASSPDRENEQYF. For the CDR3, the DNA is TGTGCCAGCAGCCCGGACAGGGAAAACGAGCAGTACTTC.